These 15 T cell receptor beta chains were sequenced from one sample in a study of T cell repertoires in cytomegalovirus infection. A single record per CDR3 protein comes from TCRdb applying MiXCR to the reads. Of about 160,000 distinct CDR3 sequences listed, roughly 17% are singletons. Sequencing was carried out using CD8+ T cells from PBMCs. Every receptor here comes from a human donor in good health (CMV status not recorded). Some clones in this sample may be carry-over from other donors' samples.

This clonotype appeared a few times. CDR3 nucleotide sequence: TGTGCCAGCAGCTTAAGTTTATCACCCTCCTACGAGCAGTACTTC. It is translated as CASSLSLSPSYEQYF. The rearrangement links TRBV7-8 to TRBJ2-7, with D unclear. Trimming pared 2 bases from V and 0 bases from J, leaving 11 bases between. Looked up from germline, CDR1 is SGHVS and CDR2 is FQNEAQ. This CDR3 is built from 15 residues.

The chain carries TRBV7-9 and TRBJ2-7, with 8 bases identical to TRBD1. CDR1 is SEHNR, CDR2 FQNEAQ, per germline (reference sequence). This CDR3 region has 14 residues. V was clipped by 5 bases and J by 3 bases; unmatched bases: 6. This chain's CDR3 is CASSPDRVVYEQYF. Here the CDR3 DNA reads TGTGCCAGCAGCCCGGACAGGGTGGTCTACGAGCAGTACTTC.

In its sample, this clonotype was seen a few times. DNA for the CDR3: TGTGCCAGCAGTTTAGGGGGAGGCGAGCAGTACGTC. This gives the protein CASSLGGGEQYV. J is TRBJ2-7 and V is TRBV12-3 or TRBV12-4, with TRBD2 as a possible D gene (6 bases). This CDR3 spans 12 amino acids. V was trimmed by 1 base and J by 6 bases, leaving 7 bases between them.

The chain is built from TRBV7-2 and TRBJ2-1; TRBD2 aligns across 11 bases. CDR1 and CDR2 (germline): SGHTA, FQGNSA. The CDR3 extends over 15 amino acids. J lost 6 bases, V lost 6 bases, and 7 bases had no gene match. CDR3 residues: CASRETSGGGNEQFF. The CDR3 coding sequence is TGTGCCAGCAGAGAAACTAGCGGGGGCGGCAATGAGCAGTTCTTC.

The chain is built from TRBV7-2 and TRBJ2-5; D remains ambiguous. This CDR3 region has 13 residues. Per the germline V gene, CDR1 is SGHTA and CDR2 is FQGNSA. Trimming left V 2 bases short and J 5 bases short, with 9 bases between. The CDR3 sequence: CASSLIGAETQYF. CDR3 sequence (DNA): TGTGCCAGCAGCTTAATTGGAGCCGAGACCCAGTACTTC.

The J gene is TRBJ1-1, the V gene TRBV11-2; a possible D gene is TRBD1 (6 bases). Germline CDR1 and CDR2: SGHAT and FQNNGV. The V end lost 3 bases, the J end lost 1 base, and 12 bases lay between the germline ends. CDR3 length equals 15 residues. For the CDR3, the DNA is TGTGCCAGCAGCTTTCACTGGACAGCGAACACTGAAGCTTTCTTT. It translates to CASSFHWTANTEAFF.

This clonotype was picked up a small number of times. J is TRBJ2-1 and V is TRBV28; 9 nucleotides line up with TRBD1. Germline CDR1 and CDR2: MDHEN and SYDVKM. There are 15 residues in the CDR3. V lost 4 bases, J lost 3 bases, and 4 bases stayed unmatched. CDR3 nucleotide sequence: TGTGCCAGCAGTTCAGGACAGGGGTTCTACAATGAGCAGTTCTTC. This encodes CASSSGQGFYNEQFF.

The chain combines TRBV20-1 with TRBJ2-5; 7 bases are shared with TRBD2. This CDR3 contains 13 residues. Germline trimming cut 8 bases from V and 5 bases from J; bases unmatched to any gene: 11. Germline CDR1 reads DFQATT; CDR2 reads SNEGSKA (reference sequence). The CDR3 DNA sequence: TGCAGTACGAGCGGGAAGGTCCAGGAGACCCAGTACTTC. The encoded protein is CSTSGKVQETQYF.

The chain carries TRBV28 and TRBJ2-5; no clear D. Trimming cost V 7 bases and J 5 bases, with 17 bases left between them. This CDR3 region has 14 residues. Germline lookup yields CDR1 MDHEN and CDR2 SYDVKM. CDR3 sequence: CASTLMGVDETQYF. In DNA form, the CDR3 reads TGTGCCAGCACCCTAATGGGCGTCGATGAGACCCAGTACTTC.

This clonotype was seen only a few times. The chain carries TRBV6-6 and TRBJ2-1; D is ambiguous. CDR3 size: 11 residues. Trimming took off 0 bases at V and 15 bases at J, with 9 bases between the two ends. CDR1 is MNHNY and CDR2 is SVGAGI in the germline V gene (reference sequence). The CDR3 coding sequence is TGTGCCAGCAGTTACTCGAAACGGGTGTTCTTC. Residues: CASSYSKRVFF.

The V gene is TRBV7-9, the J gene TRBJ1-1, with a tentative D call TRBD1 (6 bases). Trimming removed 5 bases at V and 10 bases at J, with 17 bases between. Germline V gives CDR1 SEHNR, CDR2 FQNEAQ (reference sequence). The CDR3 covers 13 residues. The CDR3 reads CASSLQGTLRAFF. Here the CDR3 DNA reads TGTGCCAGCAGCCTTCAGGGGACCTTAAGAGCTTTCTTT.

This clonotype has only a few counts. The DNA of the CDR3 is TGTGCCAGCTTCGGGATACCGGAGGAGACCCAGTACTTC. Translating it yields CASFGIPEETQYF. The rearrangement joins TRBV7-9 to TRBJ2-5, with TRBD2 as a possible D gene (5 bases). The V gene's germline CDR1 is SEHNR and CDR2 FQNEAQ (reference sequence). V lost 8 bases and J 5 bases, leaving 15 bases between the germline ends. The CDR3 length is 13 residues.

This clonotype has just one count. The chain is built from TRBV28 and TRBJ1-1, with a tentative D call TRBD1 (5 bases). Between the trimmed V and J ends, which lost 3 bases and 0 bases, there was a span of 11 bases. Per germline, CDR1 MDHEN and CDR2 SYDVKM. The CDR3 consists of 15 residues. The DNA for the CDR3 is TGTGCCAGCAGTTTCGTGAGACAGATGAACACTGAAGCTTTCTTT. It translates to CASSFVRQMNTEAFF.

This clonotype has just a few counts. The CDR3 DNA is TGTGCCAGCAGCCCCCTGGGCAGTCTGAATGAAAAACTGTTTTTT. Protein sequence: CASSPLGSLNEKLFF. V and J are TRBV7-9 and TRBJ1-4; no definite D call. From germline, CDR1 is SEHNR and CDR2 FQNEAQ (reference sequence). The V end lost 5 bases, the J end lost 5 bases, and 15 bases lay between the germline ends. CDR3 size: 15 residues.

There are a few counts of this clonotype. The chain links TRBV7-9 to TRBJ2-1; 10 bases map to TRBD1. V was pared by 4 bases and J by 1 base, with 10 bases of the junction left unmatched. Germline assignment: CDR1 SEHNR and CDR2 FQNEAQ (reference sequence). This CDR3 has 18 residues. DNA for the CDR3: TGTGCCAGCAGCTACACCGGGACAGGGGCTAAGTCCTACAATGAGCAGTTCTTC. Its translation: CASSYTGTGAKSYNEQFF.